The 14 T cell receptor beta chains below were found in one sample sequenced in a study of blood T cell repertoires in COVID-19. Only in-frame clones appear in the TCRdb table, and some are missing; sequencing was by immunoSEQ multiplex PCR. The sample holds about 190,000 clones, less than 85% seen once. The specimen was peripheral blood. The receptors shown here come from a man aged 45-65 years who had recovered from COVID-19.

This clone was counted a single time. The chain uses TRBV7-2 and TRBJ2-1; 8 bases map to TRBD2. Germline lookup yields CDR1 SGHTA and CDR2 FQGNSA. The CDR3 spans 15 residues. The trim removed 2 bases at V and 4 bases at J, leaving 4 bases unmatched. CDR3 nucleotide sequence: TGTGCCAGCAGCTTAATAGCGGGATCATACAATGAGCAGTTCTTC. This gives the protein CASSLIAGSYNEQFF.

This clone was seen a few times. The chain combines TRBV19 with TRBJ1-6, with 7 bases matching TRBD1. V shed 4 bases and J 4 bases; nucleotides not matched to a gene: 4. CDR1 is LNHDA, CDR2 SQIVND, per germline (reference sequence). This CDR3 region has 15 residues. The DNA for the CDR3 is TGTGCCAGTAGTACGGAGACAGGGTATAATTCACCCCTCCACTTT. Translated, it gives CASSTETGYNSPLHF. Based on the CDR3 plus reference TRBV19 and TRBJ1-6, the full variable domain is DGGITQSPKYLFRKEGQNVTLSCEQNLNHDAMYWYRQDPGQGLRLIYYSQIVNDFQKGDIAEGYSVSREKKESFPLTVTSAQKNPTAFYLCASSTETGYNSPLHFGNGTRLTVT.

The rearrangement links TRBV4-2 to TRBJ1-5; D remains ambiguous. Germline V gives CDR1 LGHNA, CDR2 YNFKEQ. V lost 2 bases and J lost 7, with 12 bases in between. The CDR3 extends over 14 amino acids. Written as DNA, the CDR3 is TGTGCCAGCAGCCAAACCGCCGGGAGCCAGCCCCAGCATTTT. As protein: CASSQTAGSQPQHF.

This clone was seen a few times. V and J are TRBV29-1 and TRBJ2-2, with 7 bases lining up with TRBD1. This CDR3 is built from 14 residues. The germline V gene encodes CDR1 SQVTM and CDR2 ANQGSEA. Germline trimming cut 6 bases from V and 3 bases from J; bases unmatched to any gene: 7. This CDR3 is CSVKKQGYTGELFF. The CDR3 DNA sequence: TGCAGCGTAAAGAAACAGGGGTACACCGGGGAGCTGTTTTTT.

The chain has TRBV2 and TRBJ1-2; tentative D call: TRBD1 (6 bases). The germline CDR1 and CDR2 sequences are SNHLY and FYNNEI. The CDR3 runs to 14 residues. V was trimmed by 6 bases and J by 1 base, leaving 12 bases between them. For the CDR3, the DNA is TGTGCCAGCAGGAGGGAACAGGGTAACTATGGCTACACCTTC. As protein: CASRREQGNYGYTF.

This chain links TRBV23-1 with TRBJ2-1, with 10 bases lining up with TRBD1. TRBV23-1 is assigned to the ORF class and has an uncertain function. V was clipped by 0 bases and J by 1 base; unmatched bases: 0. The CDR3 sequence is 16 residues long. Written as DNA, the CDR3 is TGCGCCAGCAGTCAATCGGACAGGGGGTCCTACAATGAGCAGTTCTTC. Translating gives CASSQSDRGSYNEQFF.

This clone showed up just a few times. This rearrangement joins TRBV18 to TRBJ2-7; 12 positions match TRBD2. The CDR3 is made up of 17 amino acids. Germline loops: CDR1 KGHSH, CDR2 LQKENI. V trimming: 0 bases; J trimming: 6 bases; junction bases outside the gene matches: 9. DNA for the CDR3: TGTGCCAGCTCACCACCGGGGAAAACTAGCGGGAGGTCCGAGCAGTACTTC. Amino acid sequence: CASSPPGKTSGRSEQYF.

The genes are TRBV19 and TRBJ2-2; 10 bases match TRBD1. CDR1 is LNHDA, CDR2 SQIVND, per germline (reference sequence). There are 16 residues in the CDR3. The V gene end was trimmed by 6 bases and the J gene end by 3 bases; junction bases not matched to a gene: 7. The chain's CDR3 is CASRGDRGVDTGELFF. CDR3 DNA: TGTGCCAGTAGAGGGGACAGGGGCGTGGACACCGGGGAGCTGTTTTTT.

The chain has TRBV30 and TRBJ1-6, with unresolved D. Trimming took 7 bases from V and 7 from J, leaving 20 bases between them. Germline values: CDR1 GTSNPN, CDR2 SVGIG (reference sequence). This CDR3 spans 15 amino acids. CDR3 nucleotide sequence: TGTGCCTTACAAATCCGGGCCGGGAGAAATTCACCCCTCCACTTT. Its translation: CALQIRAGRNSPLHF.

The chain recombines TRBV19 with TRBJ2-7, with 10 positions matching TRBD1. CDR3 size: 15 residues. In germline, CDR1 is LNHDA, CDR2 SQIVND (reference sequence). The trim removed 4 bases at V and 4 bases at J, leaving 7 bases unmatched. CDR3 region: CASSNPMDRGYEQYF. The CDR3 DNA sequence: TGTGCCAGTAGTAACCCTATGGACAGGGGGTACGAGCAGTACTTC.

This clone was observed a single time. This chain joins TRBV7-2 and TRBJ2-3, with 8 bases matching TRBD2. The CDR3 sequence is 14 residues long. The germline V gene encodes CDR1 SGHTA and CDR2 FQGNSA. Germline trimming cut 6 bases from V and 5 bases from J; bases unmatched to any gene: 7. Here the CDR3 DNA reads TGTGCCAGCAGTTTTAGCGGGACTTTAGATACGCAGTATTTT. It specifies CASSFSGTLDTQYF.

The chain couples TRBV19 to TRBJ2-1; 11 positions agree with TRBD1. There are 14 residues in the CDR3. Germline loops: CDR1 LNHDA, CDR2 SQIVND (reference sequence). The junction had 4 bases not matched to a gene; V was cut back by 3 bases and J by 9 bases. In DNA, the CDR3 is TGTGCCAGTAGTATTGGGACAGGGGGTGGTGAGCAGTTCTTC. Its translation is CASSIGTGGGEQFF.

The chain uses TRBV6-1 and TRBJ2-5; possible D gene TRBD1, 6 bases. V shed 8 bases and J shed 4 bases, with 20 bases lying between them. Germline loops: CDR1 MNHNS, CDR2 SASEGT. The CDR3 is 15 amino acids. CDR3 residues: CASLNLGGVGETQYF. CDR3 sequence (DNA): TGTGCCAGCTTAAACCTAGGGGGAGTAGGAGAGACCCAGTACTTC.

The CDR3 DNA is TGTGCCAGCACCCCAGGAGGAAATGAGCAGTTCTTC. It translates to CASTPGGNEQFF. The V gene is TRBV6-5, the J gene TRBJ2-1, with D maybe TRBD2 (5 bases). Germline CDR1 and CDR2: MNHEY and SVGAGI. The CDR3 covers 12 residues. Trimming removed 7 bases from V and 7 bases from J, with 11 bases in between.